This TCR beta chain was sequenced during a study of T-cell memory formation after mild COVID-19. Study at large: Clustering of TCRs was largely donor specific. Notes on the study in general: While clones contracting from day 15 to 85 were balanced between CD4 and CD8, later expanders leaned CD4+. The pre-infection memory compartment contained some responding clones, suggesting cross-reactive memory joined.

The CDR3 length is 13 residues. The junction had 5 bases not matched to a gene; V was cut back by 6 bases and J by 5 bases. This clonotype was found a few times. Its antigen is as yet unknown. TCR alpha and TCR beta cDNA libraries carrying sample barcodes and UMIs were produced by 5'RACE using constant-segment primers. TCRdb reprocessed the 5' RACE reads via MiXCR and lists one record per CDR3 protein. The sample lists around 440,000 distinct CDR3 sequences, 18% seen once, with 12% in the top ten. The clonotype was recovered from an adult woman who had mild COVID-19 (a few samples of this study predate the infection). Cell type and time point are not known. The genes are TRBV12-3 or TRBV12-4 and TRBJ2-7; 9 nucleotides line up with TRBD1. Sequencing input: PBMCs or a T cell subset sorted from them (not recorded which). CDR3 sequence (DNA): TGTGCCAGCAGCCGGGACAGGGCCCACGAGCAGTACTTC. Translation: CASSRDRAHEQYF.